This T cell receptor beta chain is from a study of T cell responses to AZD1222 COVID-19 vaccine. Comment on this clone: What it binds is not known.

Study-wide results and caveats: In a largely white British group with more females than males, clonal diversity was possibly underestimated. Targets within unmutated variant regions were reportedly found for nearly half of spike-specific TCRs. There were vaccine-associated CD4 TCRs across spike, dominant at 160-218 and 743-854. Rises in breadth and depth of Spike-specific TCRs came after two AZD1222 doses.

The protocol was immunoSEQ multiplex PCR, while the TCRdb copy is restricted to in-frame clones and leaves out a portion. The data hold approximately 120,000 clones, with roughly nine tenths observed a single time. CDR1 and CDR2 from the germline V gene are SGHTA and FQGNSA. The CDR3 loop spans 15 amino acids. Germline trimming cut 1 base from V and 7 bases from J; bases unmatched to any gene: 4. This sequence originates from an adult in good health. Material: peripheral blood, obtained on day 0 of AZD1222 vaccination. The chain links TRBV7-2 to TRBJ2-1, with 10 bases identical to TRBD2. This chain's CDR3 is CASSLELAGSNEQFF. In DNA form, the CDR3 reads TGTGCCAGCAGCTTAGAACTAGCGGGATCGAATGAGCAGTTCTTC. The full variable domain, with the rest looked up from reference TRBV7-2 and TRBJ2-1, is GAGVSQSPSNKVTEKGKDVELRCDPISGHTALYWYRQSLGQGLEFLIYFQGNSAPDKSGLPSDRFSAERTGGSVSTLTIQRTQQEDSAVYLCASSLELAGSNEQFFGPGTRLTVL.